The T cell receptor beta chain under discussion was sequenced for a study of T cell responses to AZD1222 COVID-19 vaccine. The germline gives CDR1 SGDLS, CDR2 YYNGEE. The CDR3 runs to 15 residues. J was trimmed by 1 base and V by 4 bases; bases with no gene match: 5. Libraries were prepared by immunoSEQ multiplex PCR; TCRdb keeps only in-frame clonotypes and omits some of them. This sample carries around 110,000 clones, about 86% of them seen once, and the ten largest clones take around a tenth. The specimen comprised peripheral blood, sampled on day 0 of AZD1222 vaccination. The chain links TRBV9 to TRBJ2-3; 8 bases map to TRBD1. The origin of this receptor is an adult in good health. This CDR3 is CASSPRRGRTDTQYF. The CDR3 coding sequence is TGTGCCAGCAGCCCCCGCAGGGGGCGCACAGATACGCAGTATTTT.